Shown below are 19 T cell receptor beta chains from a single sample sequenced in a study of T cells after yellow fever vaccination (dated 2019 in TCRdb). The library was generated by 5' RACE. Sequencing took place on an Illumina HiSeq 2500. The public reads were quality trimmed at Q25 with fastp and then assembled into clones with MiXCR by TCRdb, keeping productive beta chains. Records with the same CDR3 protein are collapsed into one entry carrying the most frequent genes and DNA. The sample data list under 600,000 distinct CDR3 sequences, and approximately 15% of these were observed just once. The ten top clones hold around an eighth of the sample. The treatment or condition label here, explained by the study, means: live attenuated yellow fever vaccine strain. Sample: PBMCs, taken on the day of the yellow fever booster vaccination. These receptors all stem from a man aged 30 to 45 who received the YFV17D yellow fever vaccine.

V and J are TRBV6-6 and TRBJ2-4; D ambiguous. The CDR3 sequence is 13 residues long. CDR1 MNHNY and CDR2 SVGAGI come from the germline V gene (reference sequence). The V end lost 10 bases, the J end lost 6 bases, and 16 bases lay between the germline ends. The CDR3, as DNA: TGTGCCACCACCCCGACCCTGGGAAACATTCAGTACTTC. It translates to CATTPTLGNIQYF.

CDR3: CASRTTGRSYNSPLHF. The CDR3 DNA reads as TGTGCCAGTAGGACGACAGGGAGGTCCTATAATTCACCCCTCCACTTT. The chain combines TRBV19 with TRBJ1-6, with TRBD1 matching over 7 bases. The V segment lost 6 bases and the J segment 1 base; nucleotides outside the gene matches: 6. The germline V gene encodes CDR1 LNHDA and CDR2 SQIVND (reference sequence). This CDR3 contains 16 residues.

There are many counts of this clonotype. The rearrangement uses TRBV15 and TRBJ2-4; no clear D. This CDR3 is built from 12 residues. Germline CDR1 is LNHNV and CDR2 is YYDKDF (reference sequence). V shed 4 bases and J shed 6 bases, with 7 bases lying between them. The DNA of the CDR3 is TGTGCCACCAGCACCTTAGTAAACATTCAGTACTTC. Residues: CATSTLVNIQYF.

The table lists this clonotype with a few counts. CDR3: CASSLPTFGSGVHNEQFF. The CDR3 DNA follows: TGTGCCAGCAGTCTCCCCACTTTTGGTAGCGGGGTCCACAATGAGCAGTTCTTC. This chain links TRBV6-1 with TRBJ2-1; TRBD2 agrees at 8 bases. CDR3 length: 18 residues. The J segment lost 5 bases and the V segment lost 5 bases, leaving 17 bases of the junction unmatched. Germline loops: CDR1 MNHNS, CDR2 SASEGT.

V gene TRBV11-1 combines with J gene TRBJ2-3; either TRBD1 or TRBD2 may supply D (5 bases each). Trimming shortened V by 1 base and J by 2 bases, and 19 bases separated the two germline ends. The V gene's germline CDR1 is SGHAT and CDR2 FQDESV (reference sequence). This CDR3 comprises 18 residues. The CDR3 nucleotides read TGTGCCAGCAGCTTAGTCTCCGGGGCGGGTACGATCACAGATACGCAGTATTTT. Residues: CASSLVSGAGTITDTQYF.

V and J are TRBV6-1 and TRBJ2-5; 8 bases are shared with TRBD2. V dropped 6 bases and J dropped 3; count of bases not matched to a gene: 15. The CDR3 covers 17 residues. The germline V gene encodes CDR1 MNHNS and CDR2 SASEGT. CDR3 in DNA: TGTGCCAGCAGACTTACCCCCGGGACTAGAAGCGAAGAGACCCAGTACTTC. It codes for CASRLTPGTRSEETQYF.

The J gene is TRBJ2-1, the V gene TRBV5-1; 8 nucleotides align to TRBD1. Germline V CDR1 and CDR2: SGHRS, YFSETQ. V dropped 0 bases and J dropped 9; count of bases not matched to a gene: 5. CDR3 length: 14 residues. This chain's CDR3 is CASSLGTGSGEQFF. CDR3 bases: TGCGCCAGCAGCTTGGGGACAGGGTCGGGTGAGCAGTTCTTC.

The rearrangement joins TRBV7-8 to TRBJ1-3; unclear D gene. Germline loops: CDR1 SGHVS, CDR2 FQNEAQ. The V gene lost 5 bases and the J gene lost 4 bases, with 6 bases spanning the gap. The CDR3 sequence is 12 residues long. The CDR3 nucleotides are TGTGCCAGCAGCACAATCGGAAACACCATATATTTT. Amino acids: CASSTIGNTIYF.

This clonotype has just a few counts. The chain employs TRBV28 and TRBJ2-1; TRBD2 agrees at 9 bases. CDR1 and CDR2 (germline): MDHEN, SYDVKM. Germline trimming cut 6 bases from V and 8 bases from J; bases unmatched to any gene: 5. The CDR3 spans 13 residues. The CDR3 sequence: CASSPGLAHEQFF. In nucleotides, the CDR3 is TGTGCCAGCAGCCCGGGACTAGCTCATGAGCAGTTCTTC.

This chain links TRBV19 with TRBJ2-1; TRBD2 matches at 11 bases. The germline V gene has CDR1 LNHDA and CDR2 SQIVND (reference sequence). V was pared by 4 bases and J by 5 bases, with 4 bases of the junction left unmatched. This CDR3 has 15 amino acids. CDR3 coding DNA: TGTGCCAGTAGTAAGACTAGCGGGGTGAACAATGAGCAGTTCTTC. It codes for CASSKTSGVNNEQFF.

DNA for the CDR3: TGTGCCAGCAGCCTAAATAGGGATGAGCAGTTCTTC. It yields the protein CASSLNRDEQFF. The chain couples TRBV3-1 to TRBJ2-1; no firm D call. The CDR3 length is 12 residues. V was clipped by 4 bases and J by 8 bases, with 9 bases between them. Germline-derived CDR1 and CDR2 are LGHDT and YNNKEL (reference sequence).

This clonotype was counted ten times or more. This rearrangement joins TRBV5-1 to TRBJ2-2; D possibly corresponds to TRBD1 (5 bases). The germline gives CDR1 SGHRS, CDR2 YFSETQ. Trimming stripped 0 bases from V and 6 bases from J, with 6 bases between. This CDR3 spans 13 amino acids. CDR3 sequence: CASSLEGAGELFF. The CDR3 nucleotides read TGCGCCAGCAGCTTGGAAGGGGCCGGGGAGCTGTTTTTT. Using reference TRBV5-1 and TRBJ2-2 for the parts outside the CDR3, the full variable domain is KAGVTQTPRYLIKTRGQQVTLSCSPISGHRSVSWYQQTPGQGLQFLFEYFSETQRNKGNFPGRFSGRQFSNSRSEMNVSTLELGDSALYLCASSLEGAGELFFGEGSRLTVL.

The CDR3 DNA reads as TGTGCCTGGGTTTCGGCAGGCCCTATCGGGAATTCACCCCTCCACTTT. Protein sequence: CAWVSAGPIGNSPLHF. The rearrangement uses TRBV30 and TRBJ1-6; D is unclear. The V gene's germline CDR1 is GTSNPN and CDR2 SVGIG (reference sequence). The CDR3 contains 16 residues. Trimming cost V 5 bases and J 7 bases, with 21 bases left between them.

This clonotype was counted only a few times. J is TRBJ1-1 and V is TRBV5-3; D ambiguous. TRBV5-3 carries the ORF label, with uncertain function. Trimming removed 0 bases from V and 0 bases from J, with 15 bases in between. This CDR3 contains 17 residues. The CDR3 nucleotides are TGTGCCAGAAGCTTGGAAAATACCGGGAAATTGAACACTGAAGCTTTCTTT. As protein: CARSLENTGKLNTEAFF.

This clonotype was counted only a few times. The V call is TRBV6-1, the J call TRBJ1-2, with TRBD1 as a possible D gene (6 bases). The germline gives CDR1 MNHNS, CDR2 SASEGT. V lost 0 bases and J 6 bases, leaving 17 bases between the germline ends. This CDR3 spans 16 amino acids. CDR3 DNA: TGTGCCAGCAGTGAAGCCGCAGGGGAGGGGGTCGATGGCTACACCTTC. Translated: CASSEAAGEGVDGYTF.

This clonotype was detected only a few times. This rearrangement joins TRBV11-2 to TRBJ2-1; 7 nucleotides line up with TRBD2. CDR3 length: 16 amino acids. Germline V lookup: CDR1 SGHAT, CDR2 FQNNGV. The V segment lost 2 bases and the J segment 4 bases; nucleotides outside the gene matches: 8. CDR3 nucleotide sequence: TGTGCCAGCAGCTTAAAGGGAGGGCAGGGTTACAATGAGCAGTTCTTC. Its protein is CASSLKGGQGYNEQFF.

This clonotype has only a few counts. V usage is TRBV7-8 and J usage is TRBJ1-1, with D possibly matching TRBD1 (6 bases). Germline loops: CDR1 SGHVS, CDR2 FQNEAQ. Deletions cut 3 bases from V and 1 base from J, with 21 bases between. The CDR3 sequence is 18 residues long. The CDR3 DNA reads as TGTGCCAGCAGCTTCCTACCGGGGGCGGGTTTCGGGAACACTGAAGCTTTCTTT. Translated: CASSFLPGAGFGNTEAFF.

V and J are TRBV19 and TRBJ1-1; D uncertain. CDR1 is LNHDA, CDR2 SQIVND, per germline (reference sequence). Trimming pared 5 bases from V and 7 bases from J, leaving 14 bases between. The CDR3 totals 13 residues. CDR3 in DNA: TGTGCCAGTAGTGTCGAGGTTTATGGTGAAGCTTTCTTT. Protein product: CASSVEVYGEAFF.

This clonotype was recorded a few times. The V call is TRBV20-1, the J call TRBJ1-4, with D possibly matching TRBD1 (5 bases). The CDR3 extends over 15 amino acids. The V end lost 3 bases, the J end lost 8 bases, and 19 bases lay between the germline ends. CDR1 is DFQATT and CDR2 is SNEGSKA in the germline V gene (reference sequence). The CDR3 DNA is TGCAGTGCTAGCGATAGACAGCGGGCTTTCGAAAAACTGTTTTTT. Residues: CSASDRQRAFEKLFF.